The subject of this entry is one TCR beta chain. The antigen is not known. This sample is drawn from a study of cytomegalovirus exposure and HLA in healthy donors. Study-level results: A later analysis found common viral pathogens apparently linked to several of the most significant clusters. 87-base-pair reads could not separate some V segments, including TRBV6-2 and TRBV6-3.

The germline V gene encodes CDR1 WNHNN and CDR2 SYGVQD (reference sequence). The V gene lost 4 bases and the J gene lost 5 bases, with 10 bases spanning the gap. The CDR3 is 13 residues long. PCR amplification relied on 60 Vbeta primers (plus 13 Jbeta primers). Profiling relied on immunoSEQ multiplex PCR, and the TCRdb table lists in-frame clones only, not all of them. This listing includes approximately 110,000 clones. The gene calls are TRBV10-1 and TRBJ2-3, with D possibly being TRBD2 (6 bases). The sequence was collected from a man aged 40-50 years in good health and CMV-seropositive. The specimen sequenced was PBMCs. The CDR3 nucleotides read TGCGCCAGCAGTGTAGGAGGGAGAGATACGCAGTATTTT. It specifies CASSVGGRDTQYF.